This T cell receptor beta chain was sequenced during a study of cytomegalovirus exposure and HLA in healthy donors. The overall study: An early data release held approximately 85 million unique TCRs from HLA-typed donors.

Study findings and constraints: V- and J-gene trimming of TCR beta was linked (in a later analysis) to a missense DCLRE1C variant.

About this clone: Its antigen is unidentified.

The PCR used 60 Vbeta and 13 Jbeta primers. The protocol was immunoSEQ multiplex PCR, while the TCRdb copy is restricted to in-frame clones and leaves out a portion. Of 150,000 or so clones in the sample, about 73% were seen once. CDR1 is SGHRS and CDR2 is YFSETQ in the germline V gene. V lost 0 bases and J 4 bases, leaving 13 bases between the germline ends. This CDR3 spans 15 amino acids. Sample: PBMCs. The chain links TRBV5-1 to TRBJ2-5, with D perhaps matching TRBD1 (6 bases). This clonotype originated in a woman aged 60-75 years in good health and CMV-seropositive. The CDR3 DNA follows: TGCGCCAGCAGCTTGGCAGGGGAGTGGGGAGAGACCCAGTACTTC. Translated, it gives CASSLAGEWGETQYF.